This TCR beta chain was documented in a study of T cells expressing NK-cell markers. For each CDR3 protein, TCRdb gives one entry from its re-call of the 5' RACE reads, without DNA. Seen in this sample are 500,000 to 700,000 distinct CDR3 sequences; the ten most common clones hold roughly 3.6%. CDR1 is SGDLS, CDR2 YYNGEE, per germline. The CDR3 has 15 amino acids. The sample consisted of blood T cells: a sorted CD56 or NKG2C T cell subset, CD4+ or CD8+ T cells, or bulk PBMC T cells (not recorded which). The receptor comes from a man between 18 and 29 years old in good health. V usage is TRBV9 and J usage is TRBJ2-3; TCRdb's D gene call, TRBD2, goes unchecked for lack of DNA. The CDR3 here is CASSVGGLAPDTQYF.